The clone carrying this TCR beta chain has a handful of counts. The data were obtained in a study of T-cell reconstitution after alpha-beta-depleted transplantation in children. Trimming took 6 bases from V and 5 from J, leaving 16 bases between them. The CDR3 totals 15 residues. During its preparation, the TCRbeta library received unique molecular identifiers. TCRdb reprocessed the PCR reads via MiXCR and lists one record per CDR3 protein. The sample includes some 550,000 distinct CDR3 sequences, approximately 20% of them seen just once. Sequenced material: PBMCs from the stem cell graft donor, taken from the stem cell graft. The TCR sequence derives from a human donor who donated a stem cell graft to a child with acute lymphoblastic leukemia. The V gene is TRBV12-3 or TRBV12-4, the J gene TRBJ2-2, with unresolved D. CDR3 protein: CASSHRDVRTGELFF. CDR3 nucleotide sequence: TGTGCCAGCAGCCATAGGGATGTGAGGACCGGGGAGCTGTTTTTT.